A single sample gave rise to the 20 T cell receptor beta chains below, sequenced in a study of blood T cell repertoires in COVID-19. Some clones are missing from TCRdb's copy, which holds only in-frame ones; the method was immunoSEQ multiplex PCR. The sample yields approximately 90,000 clones, roughly 88% seen once. The sequencing sample was made of peripheral blood. These receptors were taken from a human donor in a cohort sampled during active COVID-19.

This clone was detected a few times. This CDR3 reads CASRNRGPLETQYF. CDR3 bases: TGTGCCAGCAGAAACAGGGGGCCTCTCGAGACCCAGTACTTC. The genes are TRBV7-9 and TRBJ2-5; 9 bases line up with TRBD1. CDR3 length equals 14 residues. Germline trimming cut 6 bases from V and 5 bases from J; bases unmatched to any gene: 7. Germline CDR1 SEHNR, CDR2 FQNEAQ (reference sequence).

This clone was found a few times. The genes are TRBV5-4 and TRBJ2-2; TRBD2 matches at 9 bases. CDR3 size: 16 residues. The J segment lost 8 bases and the V segment lost 3 bases, leaving 11 bases of the junction unmatched. Looked up from germline, CDR1 is SGHNT and CDR2 is YYREEE (reference sequence). CDR3: CASSSPPSGGSGELFF. The CDR3 coding sequence is TGTGCCAGCAGCTCGCCGCCAAGCGGGGGGTCGGGGGAGCTGTTTTTT. Supplemented by reference TRBV5-4 and TRBJ2-2, the full variable domain reads ETGVTQSPTHLIKTRGQQVTLRCSSQSGHNTVSWYQQALGQGPQFIFQYYREEENGRGNFPPRFSGLQFPNYSSELNVNALELDDSALYLCASSSPPSGGSGELFFGEGSRLTVL.

This clone has just a few counts. The rearrangement links TRBV12-5 to TRBJ2-3, with 14 bases identical to TRBD2. From germline, CDR1 is LGHNT and CDR2 FRNRAP. This CDR3 is 16 amino acids long. V shed 1 base, J shed 4 bases, and the junction held 1 base outside the gene matches. CDR3 DNA: TGTGCTAGTGGTTTGGGACTAGCGGGGGGGTCAGATACGCAGTATTTT. It encodes CASGLGLAGGSDTQYF. The full variable domain, rest sourced from reference TRBV12-5 and TRBJ2-3, is DARVTQTPRHKVTEMGQEVTMRCQPILGHNTVFWYRQTMMQGLELLAYFRNRAPLDDSGMPKDRFSAEMPDATLATLKIQPSEPRDSAVYFCASGLGLAGGSDTQYFGPGTRLTVL.

The chain recombines TRBV11-1 with TRBJ2-7; TRBD1 is a possible D gene (6 bases). There are 14 residues in the CDR3. V was cut by 2 bases and J by 2 bases, with 10 bases left in between. Germline lookup yields CDR1 SGHAT and CDR2 FQDESV (reference sequence). The CDR3 sequence: CASSLPGQPYEQYF. The CDR3 coding sequence is TGTGCCAGCAGCTTACCGGGACAACCCTACGAGCAGTACTTC.

The chain uses TRBV19 and TRBJ2-7; D remains unclear. Trimming pared 0 bases from V and 6 bases from J, leaving 9 bases between. Germline CDR1 LNHDA, CDR2 SQIVND (reference sequence). The CDR3 length is 13 residues. In DNA, the CDR3 is TGTGCCAGTAGTATAGATCGGAGTTTCGAGCAGTACTTC. Protein product: CASSIDRSFEQYF. The variable domain in full, completed from reference TRBV19 and TRBJ2-7, reads DGGITQSPKYLFRKEGQNVTLSCEQNLNHDAMYWYRQDPGQGLRLIYYSQIVNDFQKGDIAEGYSVSREKKESFPLTVTSAQKNPTAFYLCASSIDRSFEQYFGPGTRLTVT.

J is TRBJ1-2 and V is TRBV11-2, with 8 positions matching TRBD1. Per the germline V gene, CDR1 is SGHAT and CDR2 is FQNNGV. V gave up 6 bases and J gave up 0 bases; unmatched junction bases: 18. This CDR3 is 19 amino acids long. CDR3 region: CASSHYLGTGGLSNYGYTF. Written as DNA, the CDR3 is TGTGCCAGCAGTCATTATCTAGGCACAGGGGGACTCTCTAACTATGGCTACACCTTC.

Only a few counts were recorded for this clone. The chain couples TRBV15 to TRBJ1-6; TRBD1 is a possible D gene (5 bases). The germline CDR1 and CDR2 sequences are LNHNV and YYDKDF (reference sequence). Between the trimmed V and J ends, which lost 0 bases and 9 bases, there was a span of 15 bases. There are 16 residues in the CDR3. Written as DNA, the CDR3 is TGTGCCACCAGCAGAGATCCGGGACGGCGGGGTTCACCCCTCCACTTT. Its translation: CATSRDPGRRGSPLHF.

The CDR3 DNA follows: TGCGCCAGCAGTCCGGGGGGGCGGGGAGAGACCCAGTACTTC. Translation: CASSPGGRGETQYF. This rearrangement joins TRBV4-3 to TRBJ2-5; 8 nucleotides agree with TRBD2. Germline V gene lookup returns CDR1 LGHNA and CDR2 YSLEER. J was trimmed by 4 bases and V by 6 bases; bases with no gene match: 7. The CDR3 sequence is 14 residues long.

The J gene is TRBJ2-7, the V gene TRBV28, with D tentatively TRBD1 (6 bases). The CDR3 contains 13 residues. The V gene lost 4 bases and the J gene lost 5 bases, with 12 bases spanning the gap. Per germline, CDR1 MDHEN and CDR2 SYDVKM. The CDR3 sequence is CASSSGDEDEQYF. Written as DNA, the CDR3 is TGTGCCAGCAGTTCAGGGGACGAAGACGAGCAGTACTTC.

This sequence joins TRBV9 and TRBJ2-7, with a possible D match to TRBD1 (6 bases). Looked up from germline, CDR1 is SGDLS and CDR2 is YYNGEE. The CDR3 spans 15 residues. V shed 2 bases and J shed 2 bases, with 14 bases lying between them. The CDR3 DNA sequence: TGTGCCAGCAGCGTGACTCCGGGACACACCTACGAGCAGTACTTC. Translated, it gives CASSVTPGHTYEQYF.

The rearrangement links TRBV4-1 to TRBJ2-1; 12 nucleotides match TRBD2. Germline loops: CDR1 MGHRA, CDR2 YSYEKL. V was clipped by 0 bases and J by 7 bases; unmatched bases: 7. The CDR3 extends over 17 amino acids. The CDR3 is CASSQDILAGGWNEQFF. CDR3 coding DNA: TGCGCCAGCAGCCAAGACATCCTAGCGGGAGGGTGGAATGAGCAGTTCTTC.

The chain has TRBV9 and TRBJ2-1, with D perhaps matching TRBD2 (6 bases). Germline loops: CDR1 SGDLS, CDR2 YYNGEE. The CDR3 runs 14 residues. V was trimmed by 0 bases and J by 8 bases, leaving 12 bases between them. DNA for the CDR3: TGTGCCAGCAGCGTAGAATGGGGGGTTCATGAGCAGTTCTTC. This codes for CASSVEWGVHEQFF.

The chain recombines TRBV5-4 with TRBJ2-1, with 11 bases fitting TRBD2. Trimming removed 4 bases from V and 7 bases from J; junction bases left unmatched: 10. CDR3 length: 16 amino acids. Germline CDR1 reads SGHNT; CDR2 reads YYREEE (reference sequence). The CDR3 reads CASSQELAGVHNEQFF. CDR3 DNA: TGTGCCAGCAGCCAGGAACTAGCGGGAGTTCATAATGAGCAGTTCTTC.

V and J are TRBV30 and TRBJ1-2; TRBD1 matches at 7 bases. J was trimmed by 7 bases and V by 1 base; bases with no gene match: 9. The V gene's germline CDR1 is GTSNPN and CDR2 SVGIG (reference sequence). The CDR3 is 14 residues long. The CDR3 reads CAWSAQLQGFGYTF. CDR3 DNA sequence: TGTGCCTGGAGTGCCCAATTACAGGGGTTTGGCTACACCTTC.

This clone was detected only once. J is TRBJ1-1 and V is TRBV10-3; 7 positions match TRBD1. From germline, CDR1 is ENHRY and CDR2 SYGVKD. The CDR3 consists of 14 residues. With V trimmed by 5 bases and J by 3 bases, 6 bases remained unmatched. The CDR3 spells CAISPGQRDTEAFF. DNA of the CDR3: TGTGCCATCAGTCCGGGACAGCGGGACACTGAAGCTTTCTTT.

This rearrangement joins TRBV24-1 to TRBJ2-3; 7 bases match TRBD2. This CDR3 is 15 amino acids long. Germline CDR1 is KGHDR and CDR2 is SFDVKD. With 2 bases clipped from V and 2 bases from J, the junction kept 3 bases outside the gene matches. The CDR3 loop is CATSDSGGFTDTQYF. DNA of the CDR3: TGTGCCACCAGTGATTCCGGGGGGTTCACAGATACGCAGTATTTT.

This clone was detected only a few times. This rearrangement joins TRBV9 to TRBJ1-1; D ambiguous. CDR1 is SGDLS, CDR2 YYNGEE, per germline. The CDR3 covers 13 residues. Trimming left V 0 bases short and J 1 base short, with 4 bases between. DNA for the CDR3: TGTGCCAGCAGCGTAGACAGGAACACTGAAGCTTTCTTT. Its protein is CASSVDRNTEAFF.

This sequence joins TRBV28 and TRBJ2-5; possibly TRBD2 for D (6 bases). Germline loops: CDR1 MDHEN, CDR2 SYDVKM. The CDR3 covers 14 residues. V was clipped by 2 bases and J by 4 bases, with 11 bases between them. CDR3 in amino acids: CASSLTRRGETQYF. The CDR3 DNA reads as TGTGCCAGCAGTTTAACCCGGCGGGGAGAGACCCAGTACTTC.

The genes are TRBV9 and TRBJ1-4; D is possibly TRBD1 (5 bases). In germline, CDR1 is SGDLS, CDR2 YYNGEE. Trimming left V 4 bases short and J 7 bases short, with 14 bases between. CDR3 length: 14 residues. The CDR3 nucleotides are TGTGCCAGCAGCCCCCAGGGCGCCCTTGAAAAACTGTTTTTT. The encoded protein is CASSPQGALEKLFF. The whole variable domain, filled in from reference TRBV9 and TRBJ1-4, reads DSGVTQTPKHLITATGQRVTLRCSPRSGDLSVYWYQQSLDQGLQFLIQYYNGEERAKGNILERFSAQQFPDLHSELNLSSLELGDSALYFCASSPQGALEKLFFGSGTQLSVL.

The rearrangement links TRBV30 to TRBJ2-5, with a possible D match to TRBD1 (5 bases). The germline CDR1 and CDR2 sequences are GTSNPN and SVGIG (reference sequence). This CDR3 has 11 amino acids. V was clipped by 4 bases and J by 4 bases, with 7 bases between them. CDR3 residues: CAWTGLETQYF. The CDR3 nucleotides read TGTGCCTGGACAGGGTTAGAGACCCAGTACTTC.